This TCR beta chain was captured by sequencing in a study of cytomegalovirus exposure and HLA in healthy donors. The PCR was carried out with 60 Vbeta primers and 13 Jbeta primers. Profiling relied on immunoSEQ multiplex PCR, and the TCRdb table lists in-frame clones only, not all of them. The table has 110,000 to 150,000 clones, about three quarters seen once; the top ten hold 1% to 1.5%. This clonotype was sampled from a woman between 40 and 55 years old in good health and CMV-seronegative. The sequencing sample was made of PBMCs.

CDR3 amino acids: CASSLAKGVDTQYF. The CDR3 nucleotides read TGTGCCAGCAGCCTTGCCAAAGGGGTTGATACGCAGTATTTT. The chain employs TRBV25-1 and TRBJ2-3; tentative D call: TRBD1 (5 bases). The CDR3 loop spans 14 amino acids. In germline, CDR1 is MGHDK, CDR2 SYGVNS. V dropped 6 bases and J dropped 6 bases, with 16 bases sitting between them.